A selection of T cell receptor beta chains follows, all from one sample in a study of cytomegalovirus exposure and HLA in healthy donors. Clones were sequenced by immunoSEQ multiplex PCR, and TCRdb holds only the in-frame ones, with some missing. The sample lists under 35,000 clones, about 63% occurring once. The sequencing sample was made of PBMCs. Receptors originate from a man aged 50-60 years in good health and CMV-seropositive. CDR3s include the opening cysteine and the closing phenylalanine or tryptophan. The order of the fields is D gene, clone size, V gene, J gene, CDR3 DNA, CDR3 protein. The D gene is left open where the match is weak. Some rows mark clone size as missing; the rest say once, few, many or name a class of expanded clone.

d_call: TRBD1
clone_size: few
v_call: TRBV4-2
j_call: TRBJ2-7
cdr3_nt: TGTGCCAGCAGAGATATGACAGGGTACGAGCAGTACTTC
cdr3_aa: CASRDMTGYEQYF

d_call: TRBD2
clone_size: -
v_call: TRBV14
j_call: TRBJ2-7
cdr3_nt: TGTGCCAGCAGCCAGACCCACGCTAATACCGGGAGGCGGTCCGAGCAGTACTTC
cdr3_aa: CASSQTHANTGRRSEQYF

d_call: TRBD1
clone_size: medium-sized
v_call: TRBV6-4
j_call: TRBJ2-1
cdr3_nt: TGTGCCAGCAGTCAGGGACAGGAAGTTGTCAATGAGCAGTTCTTC
cdr3_aa: CASSQGQEVVNEQFF

d_call: TRBD1
clone_size: -
v_call: TRBV27
j_call: TRBJ2-7
cdr3_nt: TGTGCCAGCAGGGACAGGGATGGCGAGCAGTACTTC
cdr3_aa: CASRDRDGEQYF

d_call: TRBD1
clone_size: -
v_call: TRBV4-1
j_call: TRBJ1-5
cdr3_nt: TGCGCCAGCAGCCAACCCCGGACAGGGTTCCAGCCCCAGCATTTT
cdr3_aa: CASSQPRTGFQPQHF

d_call: -
clone_size: -
v_call: TRBV2
j_call: TRBJ1-5
cdr3_nt: TGTGCCAGCAGTGGAGTCACGCACAATCAGCCCCAGCATTTT
cdr3_aa: CASSGVTHNQPQHF

d_call: TRBD1
clone_size: -
v_call: TRBV25-1
j_call: TRBJ1-2
cdr3_nt: TGTGCCAGCAGTGAATTGGCAGGGGGCGTATATGGCTACACCTTC
cdr3_aa: CASSELAGGVYGYTF

d_call: -
clone_size: once
v_call: TRBV28
j_call: TRBJ1-5
cdr3_nt: TGTGCCAGCAGCATTGACGGAACGGGGGCCCAGCATTTT
cdr3_aa: CASSIDGTGAQHF

d_call: -
clone_size: -
v_call: TRBV28
j_call: TRBJ2-1
cdr3_nt: TGTGCCAGCAGTTTATTGGGAGGAGATGAGCAGTTCTTC
cdr3_aa: CASSLLGGDEQFF

d_call: -
clone_size: once
v_call: TRBV6-5
j_call: TRBJ1-1
cdr3_nt: TGTGCCAGCAGTTACCTGACAGGTTTGGGAGCTTTCTTT
cdr3_aa: CASSYLTGLGAFF

d_call: -
clone_size: -
v_call: TRBV9
j_call: TRBJ2-5
cdr3_nt: TGTGCCAGCAGCGTAGAGGGGACATCAGAGACCCAGTACTTC
cdr3_aa: CASSVEGTSETQYF

d_call: -
clone_size: -
v_call: TRBV5-8
j_call: TRBJ2-1
cdr3_nt: TGTGCCAGCAGAAGATGGCGGGGTGAGCAGTTCTTC
cdr3_aa: CASRRWRGEQFF

d_call: TRBD1
clone_size: once
v_call: TRBV6-5
j_call: TRBJ1-6
cdr3_nt: TGTGCCAGCAGCCGACGGACAGGCAATAATTCACCCCTCCACTTT
cdr3_aa: CASSRRTGNNSPLHF

d_call: -
clone_size: -
v_call: TRBV5-1
j_call: TRBJ2-7
cdr3_nt: TGCGCCAGCAGCTTAAACAGGGCCTACGAGCAGTACTTC
cdr3_aa: CASSLNRAYEQYF

d_call: TRBD1
clone_size: few
v_call: TRBV9
j_call: TRBJ1-2
cdr3_nt: TGTGCCAGCAGCGTAGTCGGACAGGGGATTGGTGGCTACACCTTC
cdr3_aa: CASSVVGQGIGGYTF

d_call: -
clone_size: -
v_call: TRBV6-1
j_call: TRBJ1-1
cdr3_nt: TGTGCCAGCACTATCGGGGGGCTTGAAGCTTTCTTT
cdr3_aa: CASTIGGLEAFF

d_call: TRBD1
clone_size: -
v_call: TRBV28
j_call: TRBJ1-5
cdr3_nt: TGTGCCAGCAGTCAAACCGGGACAGGAGGCAATCAGCCCCAGCATTTT
cdr3_aa: CASSQTGTGGNQPQHF

d_call: TRBD2
clone_size: -
v_call: TRBV4-2
j_call: TRBJ2-7
cdr3_nt: TGTGCCAGCAGCCAAGATCTTAGCGGGGTCTCCTACGAGCAGTACTTC
cdr3_aa: CASSQDLSGVSYEQYF

d_call: TRBD2
clone_size: -
v_call: TRBV28
j_call: TRBJ2-1
cdr3_nt: TGTGCCAGCAGCTCCTCCGGGGTGCTAGCGGGGGAAGGAAATGAGCAGTTCTTC
cdr3_aa: CASSSSGVLAGEGNEQFF

d_call: -
clone_size: -
v_call: TRBV6-1
j_call: TRBJ1-2
cdr3_nt: TGTGCCAGCAGTGAAGTCGACTTTAATGGCTACACCTTC
cdr3_aa: CASSEVDFNGYTF

d_call: -
clone_size: -
v_call: TRBV2
j_call: TRBJ1-1
cdr3_nt: TGTGCCAGCAGTGGACAGACCGAAGCTTTCTTT
cdr3_aa: CASSGQTEAFF

d_call: -
clone_size: -
v_call: TRBV11-2
j_call: TRBJ2-7
cdr3_nt: TGTGCCAGCAGCTTAGACACAAGCGAGCAGTACTTC
cdr3_aa: CASSLDTSEQYF

d_call: TRBD2
clone_size: few
v_call: TRBV2
j_call: TRBJ2-5
cdr3_nt: TGTGCCAGCAGTGATGGTGTGTTTAGCGGGGAGACCCAGTACTTC
cdr3_aa: CASSDGVFSGETQYF

d_call: TRBD2
clone_size: -
v_call: TRBV9
j_call: TRBJ2-1
cdr3_nt: TGTGCCAGCAGCGGACCGGGACTAGCGGGCTACAATGAGCAGTTCTTC
cdr3_aa: CASSGPGLAGYNEQFF

d_call: TRBD1
clone_size: -
v_call: TRBV2
j_call: TRBJ1-1
cdr3_nt: TGTGCCAGCAGCCAACCAGACAGGGGGCCTGAAGCTTTCTTT
cdr3_aa: CASSQPDRGPEAFF

d_call: -
clone_size: -
v_call: TRBV30
j_call: TRBJ2-1
cdr3_nt: TGTGCCTGGAGTTCGGGAACTTACAATGAGCAGTTCTTC
cdr3_aa: CAWSSGTYNEQFF

d_call: TRBD1
clone_size: -
v_call: TRBV5-1
j_call: TRBJ1-4
cdr3_nt: TGCGCCAGCAGGAATACAGGGGACTCAAATGAAAAACTGTTTTTT
cdr3_aa: CASRNTGDSNEKLFF

d_call: TRBD1
clone_size: -
v_call: TRBV15
j_call: TRBJ2-2
cdr3_nt: TGTGCCACCTCAACAGGGGCCGGGGAGCTGTTTTTT
cdr3_aa: CATSTGAGELFF

d_call: TRBD1
clone_size: -
v_call: TRBV29-1
j_call: TRBJ1-2
cdr3_nt: TGCAGCGTAGGGACAGGGGCGGGGAACTATGGCTACACCTTC
cdr3_aa: CSVGTGAGNYGYTF

d_call: -
clone_size: -
v_call: TRBV29-1
j_call: TRBJ2-5
cdr3_nt: TGCAGCGTTGGAGGGGGAGGGTACCAAGAGACCCAGTACTTC
cdr3_aa: CSVGGGGYQETQYF

d_call: -
clone_size: -
v_call: TRBV7-8
j_call: TRBJ2-7
cdr3_nt: TGTGCCAGCAGCTTACGAGGCGAGCAGTACTTC
cdr3_aa: CASSLRGEQYF

d_call: -
clone_size: -
v_call: TRBV2
j_call: TRBJ2-5
cdr3_nt: TGTGCCAGCAGGGAGGGACCAAACCAAGAGACCCAGTACTTC
cdr3_aa: CASREGPNQETQYF

d_call: TRBD1
clone_size: -
v_call: TRBV5-6
j_call: TRBJ2-2
cdr3_nt: TGTGCCAGCAGCTTGGCGGGACAGGGCTACACCGGGGAGCTGTTTTTT
cdr3_aa: CASSLAGQGYTGELFF

d_call: -
clone_size: -
v_call: TRBV5-1
j_call: TRBJ2-7
cdr3_nt: TGCGCCAGCAGACTAGCTGGCAACGAGCAGTACTTC
cdr3_aa: CASRLAGNEQYF

d_call: -
clone_size: -
v_call: TRBV5-1
j_call: TRBJ2-1
cdr3_nt: TGCGCCAGCAGCTTGGGGGGAGGAGCCTACAATGAGCAGTTCTTC
cdr3_aa: CASSLGGGAYNEQFF

d_call: TRBD2
clone_size: -
v_call: TRBV5-6
j_call: TRBJ2-3
cdr3_nt: TGTGCCAGCAGTACTAGCGGGGGGGCTACAGATACGCAGTATTTT
cdr3_aa: CASSTSGGATDTQYF